What follows is one T cell receptor beta chain and its context. Its cognate antigen is unknown. The sample comes from a study of molecular identifiers for immune sequencing clone quantification. The naive CD8 libraries originated from between 20,000 and 1,000,000 sorted cells and drew on 10%, 30% or 50% RNA. Whole-study results and caveats: Clone sizes could be underestimated for highly expanded clones when identical TCR molecules share a barcode. Spiked TCR RNA from one Jurkat cell reportedly showed up when mixed among 950,000 to 1,000,000 naive cells. More than 97% of effector molecules, versus under 1% of naive-cell molecules, belonged to clones above 20 RNA copies.

The CDR3 contains 13 residues. V was cut by 0 bases and J by 8 bases, with 8 bases left in between. One entry per CDR3 protein results from TCRdb running MiXCR on the PCR reads. The data show 460,000 or so distinct CDR3 sequences, under 30% seen once. The clonotype was recovered from a human donor in good health. Some libraries in this study had Jurkat cell RNA spiked in. Source material: naive CD8+ T cells from blood, with Jurkat cell RNA spiked in. Described subset: FACS-sorted CD8+CD4-CCR7+CD45RA+ naive T cells. This sequence joins TRBV12-3 or TRBV12-4 and TRBJ2-1; D uncertain. CDR3: CASSLAPKDEQFF. The CDR3 DNA sequence: TGTGCCAGCAGTTTAGCTCCGAAGGATGAGCAGTTCTTC.